This T cell receptor beta chain was obtained from a study of vaccination effects on CD4 cells after COVID-19. The ViraFEST assay expanded antigen-specific CD4+ T cells with viral peptide pools before sequencing. Subsequent to less than 13 days of culture, CD4+ T cells were isolated. Participants each got two BNT162b2 or mRNA-1273 vaccine doses. Profiled with immunoSEQ multiplex PCR; TCRdb holds only in-frame clones, not every one. The table lists 40,000 to 50,000 clones, under 85% of them singletons. V lost 0 bases and J lost 4; bases outside the gene matches: 3. This CDR3 spans 16 amino acids. Germline V gene lookup returns CDR1 MGHRA and CDR2 YSYEKL. As concerns this clone: What it binds is not known.

This clonotype originated in a human donor who received a COVID-19 vaccine. J is TRBJ2-7 and V is TRBV4-1; TRBD2 matches 13 bases. Specimen: CD4+ T cells from PBMCs cultured with HCoV-OC43 spike peptides, collected after COVID-19 vaccination. Subset indicated: HCoV-OC43 spike overlapping peptide pool stimulation. Here the CDR3 DNA reads TGCGCCAGCAGCCAAGAAATACTAGCGGGAGGGTACGAGCAGTACTTC. Encoded protein: CASSQEILAGGYEQYF.